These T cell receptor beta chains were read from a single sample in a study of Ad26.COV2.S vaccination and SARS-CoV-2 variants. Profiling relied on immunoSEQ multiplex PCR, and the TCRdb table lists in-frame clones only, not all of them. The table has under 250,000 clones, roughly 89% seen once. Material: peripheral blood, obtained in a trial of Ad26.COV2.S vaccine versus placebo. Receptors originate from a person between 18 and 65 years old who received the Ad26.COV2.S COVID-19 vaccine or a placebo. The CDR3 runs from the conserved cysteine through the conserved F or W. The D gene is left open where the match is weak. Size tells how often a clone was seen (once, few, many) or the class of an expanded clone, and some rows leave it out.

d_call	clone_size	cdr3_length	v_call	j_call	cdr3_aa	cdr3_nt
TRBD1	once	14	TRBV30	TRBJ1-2	CAWSVLGGNYGYTF	TGTGCCTGGAGTGTACTAGGGGGCAACTATGGCTACACCTTC
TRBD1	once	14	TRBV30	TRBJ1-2	CAWSGRQGDPGYTF	TGTGCCTGGAGTGGGAGGCAGGGGGACCCTGGCTACACCTTC
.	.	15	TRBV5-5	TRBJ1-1	CASSRRGGPNTEAFF	TGTGCCAGCAGCCGCCGGGGGGGCCCGAACACTGAAGCTTTCTTT
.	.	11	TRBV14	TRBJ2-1	CASSFRDEQFF	TGTGCCAGCAGCTTCCGGGACGAGCAGTTCTTC
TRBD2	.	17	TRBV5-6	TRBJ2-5	CASSSLGLAVKSETQYF	TGTGCCAGCAGCTCCCTGGGACTAGCGGTTAAGTCGGAGACCCAGTACTTC
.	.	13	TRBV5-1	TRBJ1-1	CASSDRDSTEAFF	TGCGCCAGCAGCGACCGGGACTCGACTGAAGCTTTCTTT
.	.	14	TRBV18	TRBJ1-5	CASSPAGVGQPQHF	TGTGCCAGCTCACCCGCAGGGGTCGGGCAGCCCCAGCATTTT
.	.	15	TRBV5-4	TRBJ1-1	CASSLRSGVNTEAFF	TGTGCCAGCAGCTTGAGATCAGGCGTCAACACTGAAGCTTTCTTT
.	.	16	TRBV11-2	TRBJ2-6	CASSLETQAGANVLTF	TGTGCCAGCAGCTTAGAAACCCAGGCTGGGGCCAACGTCCTGACTTTC
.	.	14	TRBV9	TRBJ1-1	CASSVGTENTEAFF	TGTGCCAGCAGCGTAGGGACGGAGAACACTGAAGCTTTCTTT
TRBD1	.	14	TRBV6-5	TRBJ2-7	CASSLAGGSYEQYF	TGTGCCAGCAGTTTGGCAGGGGGATCCTACGAGCAGTACTTC
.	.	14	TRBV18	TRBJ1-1	CASSPQGDGTEAFF	TGTGCCAGCTCACCCCAGGGCGATGGGACTGAAGCTTTCTTT
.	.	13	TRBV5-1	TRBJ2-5	CASSPGGQETQYF	TGCGCCAGCAGCCCCGGGGGCCAAGAGACCCAGTACTTC
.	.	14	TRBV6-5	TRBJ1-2	CASSYSGQIYGYTF	TGTGCCAGCAGTTACTCGGGTCAGATCTATGGCTACACCTTC
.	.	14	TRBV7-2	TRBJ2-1	CASSWGGPFNEQFF	TGTGCCAGCAGCTGGGGCGGGCCTTTCAATGAGCAGTTCTTC
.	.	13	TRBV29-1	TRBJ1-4	CSVGGADGEKLFF	TGCAGCGTTGGAGGGGCAGACGGGGAAAAACTGTTTTTT
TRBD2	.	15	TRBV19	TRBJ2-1	CASSEGLAVGNEQFF	TGTGCCAGTAGCGAAGGACTAGCGGTTGGCAATGAGCAGTTCTTC
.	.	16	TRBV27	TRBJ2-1	CASSSPTRSSYNEQFF	TGTGCCAGCAGTTCACCGACTAGGAGCTCCTACAATGAGCAGTTCTTC
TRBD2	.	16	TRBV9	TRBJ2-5	CASSVELAGGRETQYF	TGTGCCAGCAGCGTAGAATTAGCGGGAGGGAGGGAGACCCAGTACTTC
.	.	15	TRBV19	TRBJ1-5	CASTQPPRSNQPQHF	TGTGCCAGTACTCAACCTCCGAGGAGCAATCAGCCCCAGCATTTT
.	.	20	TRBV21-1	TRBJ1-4	CASRQKKSGTGVLTNEKLFF	TGTGCCAGCAGGCAAAAAAAATCCGGGACAGGGGTTTTAACTAATGAAAAACTGTTTTTT
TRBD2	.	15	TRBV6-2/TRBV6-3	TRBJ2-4	CASSTAGGGQNIQYF	TGTGCCAGCAGTACCGCGGGAGGCGGCCAAAACATTCAGTACTTC
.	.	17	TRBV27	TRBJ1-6	CASSLRALLGYNSPLHF	TGTGCCAGCAGTTTGAGGGCCCTTTTGGGGTATAATTCACCCCTCCACTTT
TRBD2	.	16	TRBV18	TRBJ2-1	CASSPPLAGVRNEQFF	TGTGCCAGCTCACCCCCACTAGCGGGAGTTAGAAATGAGCAGTTCTTC
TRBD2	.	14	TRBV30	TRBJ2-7	CAWNNGGSSYEQYF	TGTGCCTGGAATAACGGGGGGAGCTCCTACGAGCAGTACTTC
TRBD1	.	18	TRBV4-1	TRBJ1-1	CASSQVIRTGYASTEAFF	TGCGCCAGCAGCCAAGTGATTCGGACAGGGTATGCTTCCACTGAAGCTTTCTTT
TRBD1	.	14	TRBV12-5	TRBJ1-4	CASGSGQGNEKLFF	TGTGCTAGTGGTTCGGGACAGGGAAATGAAAAACTGTTTTTT
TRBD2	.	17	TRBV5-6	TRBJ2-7	CASSFPVQRGNGYEQYF	TGTGCCAGCAGCTTTCCAGTTCAGCGGGGGAACGGATACGAGCAGTACTTC
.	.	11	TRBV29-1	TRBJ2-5	CSATSWETQYF	TGCAGCGCCACGTCGTGGGAGACCCAGTACTTC
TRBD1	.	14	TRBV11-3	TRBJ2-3	CASSVTGYTDTQYF	TGTGCCAGCAGTGTGACAGGGTACACAGATACGCAGTATTTT
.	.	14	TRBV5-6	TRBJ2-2	CASSSLVGTGELFF	TGTGCCAGCAGCTCACTTGTAGGCACCGGGGAGCTGTTTTTT
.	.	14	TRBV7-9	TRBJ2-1	CASSLTGQYNEQFF	TGTGCCAGCAGCCTAACCGGACAGTACAATGAGCAGTTCTTC
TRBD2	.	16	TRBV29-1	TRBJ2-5	CSVALAGGPPIETQYF	TGCAGCGTTGCATTAGCGGGAGGGCCGCCCATAGAGACCCAGTACTTC
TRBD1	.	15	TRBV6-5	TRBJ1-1	CASSYPNTQGARAFF	TGTGCCAGCAGTTACCCTAACACACAGGGGGCTCGGGCTTTCTTT
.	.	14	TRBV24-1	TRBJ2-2	CATSDPINTGELFF	TGTGCCACCAGTGATCCAATAAACACCGGGGAGCTGTTTTTT
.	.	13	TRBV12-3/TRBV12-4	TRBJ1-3	CASGINTGNTIYF	TGTGCCAGCGGGATTAATACTGGAAACACCATATATTTT
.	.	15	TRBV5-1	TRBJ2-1	CASSLSTGSYNEQFF	TGCGCCAGCAGCTTGTCGACAGGCTCCTACAATGAGCAGTTCTTC